The sequence of this T cell receptor (beta chain) was determined in a study of blood T cell repertoires in COVID-19. Per germline, CDR1 SGHVS and CDR2 FQNEAQ. V lost 7 bases to trimming and J lost 3 bases; unmatched junction nucleotides: 2. The CDR3 covers 14 residues. The table came from immunoSEQ multiplex PCR; TCRdb's copy has only in-frame clones and leaves some out. The sample has about 76,000 clones, 90% seen once. This chain links TRBV7-8 with TRBJ2-2, with 10 bases matching TRBD2. The specimen was peripheral blood. This clonotype was sampled from a human donor in a cohort sampled during active COVID-19. The CDR3: CASMLAGDTGELFF. The CDR3 DNA is TGTGCCAGCATGCTAGCGGGGGACACCGGGGAGCTGTTTTTT.